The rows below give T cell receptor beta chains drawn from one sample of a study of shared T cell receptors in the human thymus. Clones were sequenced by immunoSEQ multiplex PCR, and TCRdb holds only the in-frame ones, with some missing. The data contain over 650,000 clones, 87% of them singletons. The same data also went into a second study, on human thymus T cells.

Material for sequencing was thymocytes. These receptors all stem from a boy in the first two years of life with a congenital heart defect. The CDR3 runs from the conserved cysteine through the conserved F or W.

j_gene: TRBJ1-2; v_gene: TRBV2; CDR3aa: CASSPDRGWANYGYTF
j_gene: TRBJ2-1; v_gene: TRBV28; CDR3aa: CASSFGREGLNEQFF
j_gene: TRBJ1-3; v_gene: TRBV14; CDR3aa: CASSQERDNGNTIYF
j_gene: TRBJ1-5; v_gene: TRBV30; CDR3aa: CAWSYKGRFGNQPQHF
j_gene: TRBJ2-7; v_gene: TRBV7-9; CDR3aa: CASSLVGSSYEQYF
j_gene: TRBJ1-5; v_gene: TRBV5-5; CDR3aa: CASSRERRGLGQPQHF
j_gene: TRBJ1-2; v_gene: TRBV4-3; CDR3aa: CASSQATGDAYGYTF
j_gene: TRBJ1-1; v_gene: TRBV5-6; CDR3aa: CASSLGPRGRGAFF
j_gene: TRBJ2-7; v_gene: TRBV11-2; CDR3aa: CASSPSMTSATYEQYF
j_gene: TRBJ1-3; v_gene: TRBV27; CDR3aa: CASSLSRTESGNTIYF
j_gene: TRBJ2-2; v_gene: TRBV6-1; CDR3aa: CASRSSGNTGELFF
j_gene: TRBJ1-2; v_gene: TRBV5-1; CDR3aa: CASSLVQGRAYGYTF
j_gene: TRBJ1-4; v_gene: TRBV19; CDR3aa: CASSISGPMKDYEKLFF
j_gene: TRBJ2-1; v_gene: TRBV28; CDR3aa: CASSFRAASGFSSYNEQFF
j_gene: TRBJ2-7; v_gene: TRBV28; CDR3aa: CASAGKTYEQYF
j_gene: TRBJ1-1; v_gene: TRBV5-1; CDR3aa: CASSLGGRVEAFF
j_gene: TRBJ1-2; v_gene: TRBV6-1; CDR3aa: CASSEGQVWGYTF
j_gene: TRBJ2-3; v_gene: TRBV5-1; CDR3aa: CASSARLAEPWGADTQYF
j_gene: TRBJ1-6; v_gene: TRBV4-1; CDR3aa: CASSQGTGDSSYNSPLHF
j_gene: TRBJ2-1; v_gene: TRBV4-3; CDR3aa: CASSQVGLAAYNEQFF
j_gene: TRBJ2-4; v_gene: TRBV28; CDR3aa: CASSLFPRAGGLLAKNIQYF
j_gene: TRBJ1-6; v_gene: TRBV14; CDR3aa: CASSQEVPGQGSSYNSPLHF
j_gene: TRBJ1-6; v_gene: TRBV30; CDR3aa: CAWSVLGGAYNSPLHF
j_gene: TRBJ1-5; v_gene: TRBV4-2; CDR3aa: CASSRNPGQGDQPQHF
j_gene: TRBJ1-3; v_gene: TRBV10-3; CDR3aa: CAISETKKGQGFGNTIYF
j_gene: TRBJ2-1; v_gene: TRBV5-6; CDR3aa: CASSPSAGAYNEQFF
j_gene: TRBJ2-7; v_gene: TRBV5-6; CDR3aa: CASSLAGRQGNYYEQYF
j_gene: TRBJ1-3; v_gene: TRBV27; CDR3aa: CATRSAGVGNTIYF
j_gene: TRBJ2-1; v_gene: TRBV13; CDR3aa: CASSLRPGDNEQFF
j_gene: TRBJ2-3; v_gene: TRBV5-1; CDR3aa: CASSPHAGARNTDTQYF
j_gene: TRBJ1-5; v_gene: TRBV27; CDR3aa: CASSPPNTGGHIQPQHF
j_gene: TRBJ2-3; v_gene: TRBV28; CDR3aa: CASKNSGLNTDTQYF
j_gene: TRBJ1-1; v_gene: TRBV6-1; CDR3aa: CASSEGRQGGHWAFF
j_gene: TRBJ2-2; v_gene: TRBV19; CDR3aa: CASTTGGANTGELFF
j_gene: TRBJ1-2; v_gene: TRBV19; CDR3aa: CASSARTGYFGYTF
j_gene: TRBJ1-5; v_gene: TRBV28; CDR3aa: CASSLFANATGAPRHF
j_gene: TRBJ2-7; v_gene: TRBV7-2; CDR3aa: CASSLKAGVSYEQYF
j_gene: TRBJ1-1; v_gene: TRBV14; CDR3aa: CASSQGTGVYTGMNTEAFF